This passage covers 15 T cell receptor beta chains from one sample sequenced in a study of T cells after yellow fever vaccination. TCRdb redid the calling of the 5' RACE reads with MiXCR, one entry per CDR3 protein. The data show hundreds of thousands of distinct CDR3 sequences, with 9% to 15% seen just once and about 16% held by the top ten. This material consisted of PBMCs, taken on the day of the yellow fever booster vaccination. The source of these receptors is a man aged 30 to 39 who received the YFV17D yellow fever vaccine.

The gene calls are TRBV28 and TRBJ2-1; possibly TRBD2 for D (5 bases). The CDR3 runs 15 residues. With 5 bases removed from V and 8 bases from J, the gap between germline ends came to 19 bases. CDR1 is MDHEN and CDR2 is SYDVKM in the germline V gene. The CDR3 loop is CASSPSDGGADEQFF. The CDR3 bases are TGTGCCAGCAGTCCGTCCGACGGAGGAGCTGATGAGCAGTTCTTC.

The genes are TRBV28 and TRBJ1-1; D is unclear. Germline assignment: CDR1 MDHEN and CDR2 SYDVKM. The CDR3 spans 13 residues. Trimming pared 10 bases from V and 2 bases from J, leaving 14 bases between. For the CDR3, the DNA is TGTGCCACCCTAGACACCTTAAACACTGAAGCTTTCTTT. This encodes CATLDTLNTEAFF.

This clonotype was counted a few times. In DNA, the CDR3 is TGTGCCAGCAGCCAGGGGAGGTTTGGATCACCCCTCCACTTT. Its protein product is CASSQGRFGSPLHF. The chain couples TRBV21-1 to TRBJ1-6; the table gives TRBD1 as D, unverified against the DNA. TRBV21-1 counts as a pseudogene. The CDR3 has 14 residues.

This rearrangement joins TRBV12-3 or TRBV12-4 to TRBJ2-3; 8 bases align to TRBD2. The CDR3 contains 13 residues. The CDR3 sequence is CASGKLSTDTQYF. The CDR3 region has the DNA TGTGCTAGCGGGAAACTTAGCACAGATACGCAGTATTTT.

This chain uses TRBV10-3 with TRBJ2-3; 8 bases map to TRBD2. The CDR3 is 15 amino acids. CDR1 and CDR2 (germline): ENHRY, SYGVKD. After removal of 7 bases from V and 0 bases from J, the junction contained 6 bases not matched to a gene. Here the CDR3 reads CAITHSGKSTDTQYF. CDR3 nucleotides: TGTGCCATCACCCATAGCGGGAAGAGCACAGATACGCAGTATTTT.

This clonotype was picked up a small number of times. The DNA for the CDR3 is TGTGCCAGCAGAGATACGGCTAATCTTCTCAACACCGGGGAGCTGTTTTTT. Amino acid sequence: CASRDTANLLNTGELFF. This chain links TRBV6-1 with TRBJ2-2; no reliable D call. Trimming pared 6 bases from V and 2 bases from J, leaving 19 bases between. This CDR3 spans 17 amino acids. Germline-derived CDR1 and CDR2 are MNHNS and SASEGT.

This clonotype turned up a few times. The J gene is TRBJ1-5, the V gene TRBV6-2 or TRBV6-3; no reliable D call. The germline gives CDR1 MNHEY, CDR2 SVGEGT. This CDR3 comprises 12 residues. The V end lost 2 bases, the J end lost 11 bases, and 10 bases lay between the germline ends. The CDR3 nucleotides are TGTGCCAGCAGTTACGTTTGGCGGGCCCAGCATTTT. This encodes CASSYVWRAQHF.

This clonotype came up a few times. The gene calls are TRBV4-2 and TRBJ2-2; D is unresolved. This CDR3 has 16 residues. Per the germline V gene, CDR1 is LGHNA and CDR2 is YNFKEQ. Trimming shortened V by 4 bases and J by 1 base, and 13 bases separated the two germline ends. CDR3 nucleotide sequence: TGTGCCAGCAGCCTCCTTTGGGCGGAGAACACCGGGGAGCTGTTTTTT. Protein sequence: CASSLLWAENTGELFF.

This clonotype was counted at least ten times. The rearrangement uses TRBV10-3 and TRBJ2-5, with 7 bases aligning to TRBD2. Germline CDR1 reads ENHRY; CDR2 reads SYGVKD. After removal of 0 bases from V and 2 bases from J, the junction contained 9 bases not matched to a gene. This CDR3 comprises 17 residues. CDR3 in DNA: TGTGCCATCAGTGAGTCGTACGGACTAGTTGCGCAAGAGACCCAGTACTTC. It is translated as CAISESYGLVAQETQYF.

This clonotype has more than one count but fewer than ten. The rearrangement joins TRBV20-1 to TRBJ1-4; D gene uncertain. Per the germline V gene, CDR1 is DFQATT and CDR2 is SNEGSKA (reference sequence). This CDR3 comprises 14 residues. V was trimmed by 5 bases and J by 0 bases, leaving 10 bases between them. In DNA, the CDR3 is TGCAGTGCTCGAGGGCCTCCAACTAATGAAAAACTGTTTTTT. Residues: CSARGPPTNEKLFF.

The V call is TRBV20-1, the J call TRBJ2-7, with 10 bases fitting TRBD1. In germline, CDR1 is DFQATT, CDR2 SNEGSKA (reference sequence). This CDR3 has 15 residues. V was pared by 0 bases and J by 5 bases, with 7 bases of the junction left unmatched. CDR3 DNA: TGCAGTGCTAGAGACCGGGACAGGGGATCCCACGAGCAGTACTTC. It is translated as CSARDRDRGSHEQYF.

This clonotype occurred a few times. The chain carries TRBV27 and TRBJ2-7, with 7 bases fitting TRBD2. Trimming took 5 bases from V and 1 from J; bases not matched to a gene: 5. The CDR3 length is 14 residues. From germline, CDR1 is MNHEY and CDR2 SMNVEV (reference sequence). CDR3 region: CASSHRRESYEQYF. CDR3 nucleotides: TGTGCCAGCAGTCACCGGCGGGAGTCCTACGAGCAGTACTTC.

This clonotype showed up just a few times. CDR3 protein: CASSQRELRTSGAYEQYF. The CDR3 DNA sequence: TGTGCCAGCAGCCAAAGAGAGCTAAGGACTAGCGGGGCCTACGAGCAGTACTTC. V is TRBV14 and J is TRBJ2-7; 12 nucleotides line up with TRBD2. This CDR3 has 18 amino acids. CDR1 and CDR2 from the germline V gene are SGHDN and FVKESK. The ends lost 2 bases at V and 2 bases at J; junction bases unmatched: 10.

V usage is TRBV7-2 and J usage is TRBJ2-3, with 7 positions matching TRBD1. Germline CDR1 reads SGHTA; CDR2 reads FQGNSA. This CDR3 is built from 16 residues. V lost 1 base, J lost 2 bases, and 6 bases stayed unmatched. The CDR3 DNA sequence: TGTGCCAGCAGCTTAGTCACAGGGGCCGCCACAGATACGCAGTATTTT. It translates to CASSLVTGAATDTQYF.

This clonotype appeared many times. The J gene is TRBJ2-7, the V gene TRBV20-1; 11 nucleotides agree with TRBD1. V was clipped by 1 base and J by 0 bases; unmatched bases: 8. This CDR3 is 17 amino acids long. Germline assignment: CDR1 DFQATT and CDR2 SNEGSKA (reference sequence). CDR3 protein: CSARVGQGGRFSYEQYF. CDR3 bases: TGCAGTGCTAGAGTGGGACAGGGGGGACGATTCTCCTACGAGCAGTACTTC.